These 25 T cell receptor beta chains were all obtained from the same sample, sequenced in a study of blood T cell repertoires in COVID-19. The data were produced by immunoSEQ multiplex PCR, yet TCRdb's version contains in-frame clones alone and is incomplete. Of some 270,000 clones in the sample, approximately 85% were seen once. Sequenced input: PBMCs or T cells enriched from blood (not recorded which). These receptor sequences come from a woman between 50 and 59 years old who had been exposed to COVID-19.

This chain connects TRBV19 to TRBJ1-2, with 7 bases aligning to TRBD1. Looked up from germline, CDR1 is LNHDA and CDR2 is SQIVND (reference sequence). CDR3 size: 13 residues. J gave up 8 bases and V 6 bases, and 9 bases lay outside the gene matches. CDR3 in DNA: TGTGCCAGTAGCCTAGACAGGGCAGGAGGCTACACCTTC. Translating gives CASSLDRAGGYTF.

The chain links TRBV2 to TRBJ1-2; 7 bases align to TRBD1. The germline gives CDR1 SNHLY, CDR2 FYNNEI. Trimming at V came to 4 bases and at J to 8 bases, leaving 4 bases not matched to a gene. The CDR3 is 12 residues long. The CDR3 reads CASSARTGGYTF. The CDR3, as DNA: TGTGCCAGCAGTGCCCGGACAGGCGGCTACACCTTC.

CDR3 residues: CASGLVQQEQFF. The CDR3 nucleotides read TGTGCTAGTGGTTTGGTACAGCAGGAGCAGTTCTTC. This sequence joins TRBV12-5 and TRBJ2-1; D gene ambiguous. CDR3 size: 12 residues. Between the trimmed V and J ends, which lost 0 bases and 10 bases, there was a span of 7 bases. Germline-derived CDR1 and CDR2 are LGHNT and FRNRAP.

This rearrangement joins TRBV30 to TRBJ1-6, with D unclear. With 2 bases removed from V and 8 bases from J, the gap between germline ends came to 10 bases. Germline V gene data show CDR1 as GTSNPN and CDR2 as SVGIG (reference sequence). The CDR3 covers 13 residues. The CDR3 DNA sequence: TGTGCCTGGAGTCGGTCTATGGATTCACCCCTCCACTTT. Its translation: CAWSRSMDSPLHF.

The gene calls are TRBV15 and TRBJ1-2; no clear D. Trimming pared 0 bases from V and 7 bases from J, leaving 6 bases between. Germline CDR1 LNHNV, CDR2 YYDKDF (reference sequence). The CDR3 runs 12 residues. This chain's CDR3 is CATSRDLSGYTF. In nucleotides, the CDR3 is TGTGCCACCAGCAGAGATCTAAGTGGCTACACCTTC.

V is TRBV7-9 and J is TRBJ1-1, with TRBD1 matching over 10 bases. Per the germline V gene, CDR1 is SEHNR and CDR2 is FQNEAQ (reference sequence). This CDR3 is built from 17 residues. The trim removed 5 bases at V and 0 bases at J, leaving 9 bases unmatched. The CDR3 region has the DNA TGTGCCAGCAGCGCACGACAGGGGGCAGGTATGAACACTGAAGCTTTCTTT. This sequence encodes CASSARQGAGMNTEAFF.

This clone was detected only a few times. The J gene is TRBJ1-6, the V gene TRBV21-1; the D call TRBD1 from the table was never checked on the DNA. TRBV21-1 is a documented pseudogene. This CDR3 is 14 amino acids long. The CDR3 bases are TGTGCCAGCAGCAGCGCAGGGGGGAATTCACCCCTCCACTTT. Protein sequence: CASSSAGGNSPLHF.

The chain employs TRBV19 and TRBJ1-1; perhaps TRBD1 as D (5 bases). V lost 7 bases to trimming and J lost 9 bases, with 12 bases between them. Germline loops: CDR1 LNHDA, CDR2 SQIVND (reference sequence). The CDR3 consists of 11 residues. CDR3 residues: CASTRDLKAFF. The CDR3 nucleotides read TGTGCCAGTACCAGGGATTTGAAAGCTTTCTTT.

The chain couples TRBV4-1 to TRBJ2-2; D might be TRBD2 (5 bases). The V end lost 4 bases, the J end lost 1 base, and 16 bases lay between the germline ends. The CDR3 length is 17 residues. Germline V gene data show CDR1 as MGHRA and CDR2 as YSYEKL. The CDR3, as DNA: TGCGCCAGCAGCCTGCCGTGGACTGAACAGAACACCGGGGAGCTGTTTTTT. The encoded protein is CASSLPWTEQNTGELFF.

The J gene is TRBJ2-5, the V gene TRBV29-1; tentatively, D is TRBD2 (7 bases). The V end was cut by 3 bases, the J end by 9 bases, with 20 bases between. Germline CDR1 SQVTM, CDR2 ANQGSEA. The CDR3 runs to 14 residues. For the CDR3, the DNA is TGCAGCGTTGACCCACCGCAGGGGAGGGAGGCCCAGTACTTC. It codes for CSVDPPQGREAQYF.

This chain uses TRBV11-2 with TRBJ1-6; possibly TRBD1 for D (5 bases). The CDR3 totals 14 residues. CDR1 and CDR2 from the germline V gene are SGHAT and FQNNGV. Between the trimmed V and J ends, which lost 7 bases and 4 bases, there was a span of 11 bases. The CDR3 region is CASTWGGYNSPLHF. In nucleotides, the CDR3 is TGTGCCAGCACCTGGGGGGGGTATAATTCACCCCTCCACTTT.

The J gene is TRBJ1-1, the V gene TRBV19, with D unresolved. Trimming pared 4 bases from V and 0 bases from J, leaving 9 bases between. The CDR3 totals 14 residues. Germline loops: CDR1 LNHDA, CDR2 SQIVND (reference sequence). The CDR3 sequence is CASSTPGLNTEAFF. The CDR3 DNA reads TGTGCCAGTAGTACGCCGGGGTTGAACACTGAAGCTTTCTTT.

The chain combines TRBV9 with TRBJ1-2, with TRBD1 matching over 7 bases. The CDR3 loop spans 18 amino acids. Per germline, CDR1 SGDLS and CDR2 YYNGEE. The V and J ends lost 1 base and 4 bases, in that order; junction bases with no gene match: 16. Here the CDR3 reads CASSVSLGTAAETYGYTF. The DNA for the CDR3 is TGTGCCAGCAGCGTATCCCTTGGGACAGCCGCTGAGACCTATGGCTACACCTTC.

This clone was counted only a few times. The chain carries TRBV27 and TRBJ1-5, with unresolved D. This CDR3 region has 17 residues. V was shortened by 0 bases and J by 7 bases, with 19 bases between the two germline ends. Germline CDR1 reads MNHEY; CDR2 reads SMNVEV (reference sequence). CDR3 sequence (DNA): TGTGCCAGCAGTTTATCTCACGGGAACGGGATGGGACAGCCCCAGCATTTT. Its protein product is CASSLSHGNGMGQPQHF.

The sample holds a few counts of this clone. The CDR3 is CASSSGPSNTEAFF. The DNA of the CDR3 is TGCGCCAGCAGCTCAGGGCCCTCTAACACTGAAGCTTTCTTT. The J gene is TRBJ1-1, the V gene TRBV5-1, with D tentatively TRBD1 (5 bases). The V and J ends lost 3 bases and 2 bases respectively, with 11 bases between them. In germline, CDR1 is SGHRS, CDR2 YFSETQ. The CDR3 spans 14 residues. Together with reference TRBV5-1 and TRBJ1-1, the CDR3 gives the full variable domain: KAGVTQTPRYLIKTRGQQVTLSCSPISGHRSVSWYQQTPGQGLQFLFEYFSETQRNKGNFPGRFSGRQFSNSRSEMNVSTLELGDSALYLCASSSGPSNTEAFFGQGTRLTVV.

V and J are TRBV15 and TRBJ1-5; perhaps TRBD1 as D (6 bases). Looked up from germline, CDR1 is LNHNV and CDR2 is YYDKDF (reference sequence). The V and J ends lost 7 bases and 2 bases respectively, with 18 bases between them. The CDR3 totals 16 residues. The CDR3 nucleotides are TGTGCCACCACCCCGACGACAGGAAGGGGCAATCAGCCCCAGCATTTT. It specifies CATTPTTGRGNQPQHF.

The chain has TRBV12-3 or TRBV12-4 and TRBJ2-7; D unclear. The CDR3 loop spans 13 amino acids. V was pared by 3 bases and J by 1 base, with 7 bases between. CDR3 amino acids: CASSFSQSYEQYF. The CDR3 nucleotides are TGTGCCAGCAGTTTTTCCCAGTCCTACGAGCAGTACTTC.

V usage is TRBV19 and J usage is TRBJ1-4, with D possibly being TRBD1 (6 bases). The germline CDR1 and CDR2 sequences are LNHDA and SQIVND (reference sequence). V lost 2 bases and J lost 9, with 13 bases in between. This CDR3 is 14 amino acids long. CDR3 coding DNA: TGTGCCAGTAGTATAAGGGACACGTGGAAAAAACTGTTTTTT. It codes for CASSIRDTWKKLFF.

This chain connects TRBV7-2 to TRBJ1-2; 8 bases match TRBD1. V lost 0 bases to trimming and J lost 4 bases; unmatched junction nucleotides: 7. This CDR3 spans 16 amino acids. The germline V gene has CDR1 SGHTA and CDR2 FQGNSA. The CDR3 loop is CASSLAPGQGSYGYTF. In nucleotides, the CDR3 is TGTGCCAGCAGCTTAGCTCCCGGACAGGGTAGCTATGGCTACACCTTC.

CDR3 amino acids: CASSPLSGAFSRPNQPQHF. Here the CDR3 DNA reads TGTGCCAGCAGCCCCCTGTCAGGGGCGTTTTCCCGGCCAAATCAGCCCCAGCATTTT. This sequence joins TRBV16 and TRBJ1-5; D may be TRBD1 (6 bases). The CDR3 runs 19 residues. The ends were cut back, 4 bases at V and 4 bases at J, with 26 bases in the middle. The germline V gene has CDR1 KGHSY and CDR2 FQNENV.

CDR3 loop: CASSEFTGLSEKLFF. In DNA, the CDR3 is TGTGCCAGCAGTGAATTCACAGGGCTAAGTGAAAAACTGTTTTTT. V and J are TRBV25-1 and TRBJ1-4; the D gene is possibly TRBD1 (6 bases). The V end lost 1 base, the J end lost 7 bases, and 13 bases lay between the germline ends. Per the germline V gene, CDR1 is MGHDK and CDR2 is SYGVNS. The CDR3 spans 15 residues.

The gene calls are TRBV4-3 and TRBJ1-5; no reliable D call. The CDR3 runs 16 residues. The V end was cut by 0 bases, the J end by 1 base, with 10 bases between. Per the germline V gene, CDR1 is LGHNA and CDR2 is YSLEER. The CDR3: CASSQDRGLSNQPQHF. Here the CDR3 DNA reads TGCGCCAGCAGCCAAGATCGAGGGTTGAGCAATCAGCCCCAGCATTTT.

The chain employs TRBV14 and TRBJ1-2; D possibly corresponds to TRBD1 (6 bases). The CDR3 contains 14 residues. Germline CDR1 is SGHDN and CDR2 is FVKESK. Trimming pared 4 bases from V and 7 bases from J, leaving 16 bases between. CDR3 sequence reads: CASSPGGAAFGYTF. The CDR3, as DNA: TGTGCCAGCAGCCCTGGGGGGGCTGCGTTTGGCTACACCTTC.

The J gene is TRBJ2-4, the V gene TRBV18; 10 bases fit TRBD1. Trimming removed 3 bases from V and 7 bases from J; junction bases left unmatched: 6. The CDR3 totals 15 residues. The V gene's germline CDR1 is KGHSH and CDR2 LQKENI. The CDR3 DNA reads as TGTGCCAGCTCACCTAGGACAGGGGGACTGAACATTCAGTACTTC. As protein: CASSPRTGGLNIQYF.

This clone was counted a single time. The DNA is omitted, as the CDR3 cannot be located on it reliably, and the CDR3 follows TCRdb's listing. The V call is TRBV2, the J call TRBJ2-1; TRBD2 was called by the table and not checked on the DNA. Per the germline V gene, CDR1 is SNHLY and CDR2 is FYNNEI. Counting both end residues, the CDR3 totals 14 amino acids. The CDR3 spells CASSTSGERNEQFF.